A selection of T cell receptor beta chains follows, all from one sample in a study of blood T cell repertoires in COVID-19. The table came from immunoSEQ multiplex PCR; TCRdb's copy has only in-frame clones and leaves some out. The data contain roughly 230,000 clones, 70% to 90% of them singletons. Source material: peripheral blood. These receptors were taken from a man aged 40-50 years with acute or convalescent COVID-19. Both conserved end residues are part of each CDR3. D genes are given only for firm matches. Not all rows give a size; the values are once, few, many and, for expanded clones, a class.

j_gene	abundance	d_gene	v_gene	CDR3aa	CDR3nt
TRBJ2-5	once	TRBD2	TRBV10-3	CAISPGGIKETQYF	TGTGCCATCAGTCCCGGGGGGATCAAAGAGACCCAGTACTTC
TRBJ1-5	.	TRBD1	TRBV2	CASSLAGTGFNQPQHF	TGTGCCAGCAGTCTTGCCGGGACAGGGTTCAATCAGCCCCAGCATTTT
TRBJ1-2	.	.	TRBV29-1	CSVEGGHGYTF	TGCAGCGTTGAGGGGGGTCATGGCTACACCTTC
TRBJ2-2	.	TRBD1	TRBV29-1	CSARQGIPTGELFF	TGCAGCGCACGACAGGGAATCCCCACCGGGGAGCTGTTTTTT
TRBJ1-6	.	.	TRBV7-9	CAAQEVTDGGSPLHF	TGTGCCGCGCAAGAGGTCACCGACGGGGGATCACCCCTCCACTTT
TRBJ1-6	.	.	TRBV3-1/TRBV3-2	CASSQEGQAHNSPLHF	TGTGCCAGCAGCCAAGAGGGACAAGCGCATAATTCACCCCTCCACTTT
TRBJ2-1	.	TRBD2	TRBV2	CASSGKGLVPSNEQFF	TGTGCCAGCAGTGGGAAGGGACTAGTTCCGAGCAATGAGCAGTTCTTC
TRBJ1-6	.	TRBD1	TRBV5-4	CASSVFGTGGYNSPLHF	TGTGCCAGCAGCGTATTCGGGACAGGGGGCTATAATTCACCCCTCCACTTT
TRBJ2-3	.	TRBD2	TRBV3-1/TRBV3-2	CASRLAGSTDTQYF	TGTGCCAGCAGATTAGCGGGAAGCACAGATACGCAGTATTTT
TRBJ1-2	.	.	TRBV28	CASSGSGPGYTF	TGTGCCAGCAGTGGGTCAGGGCCTGGCTACACCTTC
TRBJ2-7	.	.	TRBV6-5	CAIDRAYEQYF	TGTGCCATTGACAGAGCCTACGAGCAGTACTTC
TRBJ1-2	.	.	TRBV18	CASLTDPANYGYTF	TGTGCCAGCCTGACAGATCCAGCTAACTATGGCTACACCTTC
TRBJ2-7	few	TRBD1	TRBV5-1	CASSLGGQGTYEQYF	TGCGCCAGCAGCTTAGGTGGACAGGGGACCTACGAGCAGTACTTC
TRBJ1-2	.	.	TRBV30	CAWSVLAGLSNYGYTF	TGTGCCTGGAGTGTACTGGCAGGACTATCTAACTATGGCTACACCTTC
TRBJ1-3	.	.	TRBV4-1	CASSQEANTIYF	TGCGCCAGCAGCCAAGAAGCCAACACCATATATTTT
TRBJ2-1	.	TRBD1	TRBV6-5	CASNGTGVYNEQFF	TGTGCCAGCAACGGGACAGGAGTCTACAATGAGCAGTTCTTC
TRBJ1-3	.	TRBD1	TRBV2	CASSALPGQFSGNTIYF	TGTGCCAGCAGTGCCCTTCCGGGACAGTTCTCTGGAAACACCATATATTTT
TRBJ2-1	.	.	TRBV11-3	CASSLGGETYNEQFF	TGTGCCAGCAGCTTGGGCGGGGAGACCTACAATGAGCAGTTCTTC
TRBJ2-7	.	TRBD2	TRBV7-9	CASSSTSGDYEQYF	TGTGCCAGCAGCTCGACTAGCGGGGACTACGAGCAGTACTTC
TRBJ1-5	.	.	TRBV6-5	CASGGGTKPQHF	TGTGCCAGCGGGGGGGGAACGAAGCCCCAGCATTTT
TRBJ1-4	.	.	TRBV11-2	CASSPGVVGSEKLFF	TGTGCCAGCAGCCCGGGCGTGGTAGGGAGTGAAAAACTGTTTTTT
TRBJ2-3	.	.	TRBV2	CASSDGRGDTQYF	TGTGCCAGCAGTGACGGCCGCGGGGATACGCAGTATTTT
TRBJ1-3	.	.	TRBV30	CAWVSGNTIYF	TGTGCCTGGGTATCTGGAAACACCATATATTTT
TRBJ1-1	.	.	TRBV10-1	CASKSGENTEAFF	TGCGCCAGCAAGTCGGGGGAGAACACTGAAGCTTTCTTT
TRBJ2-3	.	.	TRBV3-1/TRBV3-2	CASSPAGNTDTQYF	TGTGCCAGCAGCCCTGCGGGGAACACAGATACGCAGTATTTT
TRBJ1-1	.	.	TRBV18	CASSPGGAQNTEAFF	TGTGCCAGCTCACCCGGAGGGGCGCAGAACACTGAAGCTTTCTTT
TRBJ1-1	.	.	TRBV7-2	CASSLVVRAHTEAFF	TGTGCCAGCAGCTTAGTGGTCAGGGCACACACTGAAGCTTTCTTT
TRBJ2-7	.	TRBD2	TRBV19	CASSITGGGEQYF	TGTGCCAGTAGTATCACCGGGGGGGGAGAGCAGTACTTC
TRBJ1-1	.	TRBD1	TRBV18	CASSPPGGGKNTEAFF	TGTGCCAGCTCCCCGCCAGGGGGAGGAAAGAACACTGAAGCTTTCTTT
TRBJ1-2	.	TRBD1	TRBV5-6	CASSTGAGGYGYTF	TGTGCCAGCAGCACAGGAGCAGGGGGCTATGGCTACACCTTC
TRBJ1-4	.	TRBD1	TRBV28	CASSSPGGSINEKLFF	TGTGCCAGCAGTAGTCCAGGGGGTAGTATTAATGAAAAACTGTTTTTT
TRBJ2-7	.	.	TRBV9	CASSVDGVSYEQYF	TGTGCCAGCAGCGTAGATGGAGTCTCCTACGAGCAGTACTTC
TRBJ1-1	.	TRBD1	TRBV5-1	CASSQGQGWNTEAFF	TGCGCCAGCAGCCAGGGACAGGGGTGGAACACTGAAGCTTTCTTT
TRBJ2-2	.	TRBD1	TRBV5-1	CASSMGQGHGELFF	TGCGCCAGCAGCATGGGACAGGGACACGGGGAGCTGTTTTTT
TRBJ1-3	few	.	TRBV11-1	CASSFLPGNTIYF	TGTGCCAGCAGCTTCCTCCCGGGAAACACCATATATTTT
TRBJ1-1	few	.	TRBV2	CASSEGGVRSGLGTEAFF	TGTGCCAGCAGTGAGGGAGGGGTCCGGTCGGGACTTGGCACTGAAGCTTTCTTT
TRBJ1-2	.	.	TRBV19	CASSRNLPGKHYGYTF	TGTGCCAGTAGCCGAAATCTTCCGGGGAAGCACTATGGCTACACCTTC
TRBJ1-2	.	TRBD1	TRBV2	CASSERGVGQGLYGYTF	TGTGCCAGCAGTGAAAGGGGGGTGGGACAGGGCCTCTATGGCTACACCTTC
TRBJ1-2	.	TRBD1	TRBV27	CASSSWLPGGGGYTF	TGTGCCAGCAGTTCTTGGCTCCCAGGGGGCGGCGGCTACACCTTC
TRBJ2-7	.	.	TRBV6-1	CASSPSSYEQYF	TGTGCCAGCAGTCCCTCCTCCTACGAGCAGTACTTC
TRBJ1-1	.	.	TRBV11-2	CASSLKQANTEAFF	TGTGCCAGCAGCTTGAAACAGGCGAACACTGAAGCTTTCTTT
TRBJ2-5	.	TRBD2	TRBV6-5	CASRRVAGGQETQYF	TGTGCCAGCAGGAGAGTGGCGGGGGGACAAGAGACCCAGTACTTC
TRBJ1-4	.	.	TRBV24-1	CATSDGLLRNEKLFF	TGTGCCACCAGTGATGGACTCCTCCGTAATGAAAAACTGTTTTTT
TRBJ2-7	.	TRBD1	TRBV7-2	CASSSDRGVSYEQYF	TGTGCCAGCAGCTCGGACAGGGGAGTATCGTACGAGCAGTACTTC
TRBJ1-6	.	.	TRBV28	CASRLQGIVNSPLHF	TGTGCCAGCAGACTACAGGGAATTGTGAATTCACCCCTCCACTTT
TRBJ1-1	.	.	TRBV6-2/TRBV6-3	CASSYSFVGRAATEAFF	TGTGCCAGCAGTTACTCCTTCGTTGGCAGGGCGGCCACTGAAGCTTTCTTT
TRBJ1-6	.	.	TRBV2	CASSEERRQSPLHF	TGTGCCAGCAGTGAAGAACGAAGACAGTCACCCCTCCACTTT
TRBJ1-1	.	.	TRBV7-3	CASGGLRDTEAFF	TGTGCGAGCGGTGGTTTGAGGGACACTGAAGCTTTCTTT
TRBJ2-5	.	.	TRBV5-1	CASSLASVKETQYF	TGCGCCAGCAGCTTGGCTTCGGTTAAAGAGACCCAGTACTTC
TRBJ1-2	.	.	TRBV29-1	CSVAIGGDYGYTF	TGCAGCGTGGCTATAGGGGGAGACTATGGCTACACCTTC
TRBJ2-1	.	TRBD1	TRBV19	CASSPDRGNEQFF	TGTGCCAGTAGCCCCGACAGGGGGAATGAGCAGTTCTTC
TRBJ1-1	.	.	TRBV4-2	CASSQGTGTNTEAFF	TGTGCCAGCAGCCAAGGTACAGGGACCAACACTGAAGCTTTCTTT
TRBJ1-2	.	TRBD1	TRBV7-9	CASSFGGTGSSYYGYTF	TGTGCCAGCAGCTTTGGCGGGACAGGGTCGTCTTACTATGGCTACACCTTC
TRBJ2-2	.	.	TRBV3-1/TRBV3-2	CASSPWGGRNTGELFF	TGTGCCAGCAGCCCTTGGGGGGGCCGGAATACCGGGGAGCTGTTTTTT
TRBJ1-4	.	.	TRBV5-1	CASSSGQNEKLFF	TGCGCCAGCAGCTCTGGACAGAATGAAAAACTGTTTTTT